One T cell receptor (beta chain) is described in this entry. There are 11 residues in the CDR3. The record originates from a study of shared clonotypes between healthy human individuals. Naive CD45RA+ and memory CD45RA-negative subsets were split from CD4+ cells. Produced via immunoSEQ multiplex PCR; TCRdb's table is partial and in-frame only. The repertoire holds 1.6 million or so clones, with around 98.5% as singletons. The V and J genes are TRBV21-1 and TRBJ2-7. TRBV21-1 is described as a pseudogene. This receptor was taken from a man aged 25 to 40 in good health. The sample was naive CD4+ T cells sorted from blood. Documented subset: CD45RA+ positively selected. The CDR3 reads CASSQPGPEYF. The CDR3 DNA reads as TGTGCCAGCAGTCAACCTGGCCCGGAGTACTTC.